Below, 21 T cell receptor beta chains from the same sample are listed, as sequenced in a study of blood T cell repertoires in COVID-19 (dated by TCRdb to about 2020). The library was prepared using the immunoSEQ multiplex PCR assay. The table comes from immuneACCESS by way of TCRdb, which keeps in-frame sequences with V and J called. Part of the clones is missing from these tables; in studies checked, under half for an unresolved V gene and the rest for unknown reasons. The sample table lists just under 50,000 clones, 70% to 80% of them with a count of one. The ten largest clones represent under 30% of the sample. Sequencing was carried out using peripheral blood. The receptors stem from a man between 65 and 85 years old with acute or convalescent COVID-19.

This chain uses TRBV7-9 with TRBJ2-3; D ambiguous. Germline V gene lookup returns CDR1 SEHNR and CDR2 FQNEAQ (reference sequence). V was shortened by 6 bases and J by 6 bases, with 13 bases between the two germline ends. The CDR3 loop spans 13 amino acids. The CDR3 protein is CASRISVWDTQYF. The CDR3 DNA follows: TGTGCCAGCAGGATCAGTGTTTGGGATACGCAGTATTTT. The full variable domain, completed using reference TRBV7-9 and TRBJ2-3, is DTGVSQNPRHKITKRGQNVTFRCDPISEHNRLYWYRQTLGQGPEFLTYFQNEAQLEKSRLLSDRFSAERPKGSFSTLEIQRTEQGDSAMYLCASRISVWDTQYFGPGTRLTVL.

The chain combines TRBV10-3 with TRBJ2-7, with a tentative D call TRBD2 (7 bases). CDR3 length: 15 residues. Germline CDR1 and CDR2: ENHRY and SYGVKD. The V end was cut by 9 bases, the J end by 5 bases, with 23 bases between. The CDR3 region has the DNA TGTGCCATTGGGTTGGGGGCGGGAGAAGTCAACGAGCAGTACTTC. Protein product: CAIGLGAGEVNEQYF.

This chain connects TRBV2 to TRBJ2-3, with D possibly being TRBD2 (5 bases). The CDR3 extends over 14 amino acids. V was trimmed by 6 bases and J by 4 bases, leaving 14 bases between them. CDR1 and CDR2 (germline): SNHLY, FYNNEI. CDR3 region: CASRDSRDADTQYF. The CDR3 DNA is TGTGCCAGCAGGGACTCCCGTGACGCAGATACGCAGTATTTT. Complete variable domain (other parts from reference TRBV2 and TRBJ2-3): EPEVTQTPSHQVTQMGQEVILRCVPISNHLYFYWYRQILGQKVEFLVSFYNNEISEKSEIFDDQFSVERPDGSNFTLKIRSTKLEDSAMYFCASRDSRDADTQYFGPGTRLTVL.

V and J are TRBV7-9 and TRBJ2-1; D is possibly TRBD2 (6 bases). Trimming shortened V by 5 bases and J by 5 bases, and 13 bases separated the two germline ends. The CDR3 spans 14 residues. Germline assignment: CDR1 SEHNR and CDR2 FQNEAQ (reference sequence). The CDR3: CASSILAPNNEQFF. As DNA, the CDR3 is TGTGCCAGCAGCATCCTAGCGCCTAACAATGAGCAGTTCTTC.

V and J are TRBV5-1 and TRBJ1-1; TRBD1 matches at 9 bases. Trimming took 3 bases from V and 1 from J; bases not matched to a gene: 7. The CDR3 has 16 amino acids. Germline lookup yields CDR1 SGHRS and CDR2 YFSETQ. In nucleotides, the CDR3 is TGCGCCAGCAGCTCCGGGACAGGGCTGGGGAACACTGAAGCTTTCTTT. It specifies CASSSGTGLGNTEAFF.

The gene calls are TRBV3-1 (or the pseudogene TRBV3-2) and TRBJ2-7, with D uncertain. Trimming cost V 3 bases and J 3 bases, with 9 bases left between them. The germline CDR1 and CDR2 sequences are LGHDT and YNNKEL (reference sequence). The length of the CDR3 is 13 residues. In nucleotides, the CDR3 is TGTGCCAGCAGCCAGCCCACAAACTACGAGCAGTACTTC. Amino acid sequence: CASSQPTNYEQYF.

In DNA form, the CDR3 reads TGTGCCAGCAGCGCCGGGACTAGCGGAAACACAGATACGCAGTATTTT. Translating gives CASSAGTSGNTDTQYF. J is TRBJ2-3 and V is TRBV9; 11 nucleotides match TRBD2. Per the germline V gene, CDR1 is SGDLS and CDR2 is YYNGEE. J was trimmed by 2 bases and V by 3 bases; bases with no gene match: 5. This CDR3 region has 16 residues.

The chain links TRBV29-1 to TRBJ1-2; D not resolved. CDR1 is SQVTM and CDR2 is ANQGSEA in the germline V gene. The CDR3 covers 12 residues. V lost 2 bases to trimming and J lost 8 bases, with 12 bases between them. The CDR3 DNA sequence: TGCAGCGTTGAACCTCCGTCTTCCGGCTACACCTTC. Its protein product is CSVEPPSSGYTF.

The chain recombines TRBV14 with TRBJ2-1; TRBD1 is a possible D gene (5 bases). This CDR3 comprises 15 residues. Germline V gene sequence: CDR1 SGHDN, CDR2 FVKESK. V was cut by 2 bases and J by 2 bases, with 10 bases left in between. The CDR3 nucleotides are TGTGCCAGCAGCCAACTTGACAGTACCTACAATGAGCAGTTCTTC. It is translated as CASSQLDSTYNEQFF. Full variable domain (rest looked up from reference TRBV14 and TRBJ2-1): EAGVTQFPSHSVIEKGQTVTLRCDPISGHDNLYWYRRVMGKEIKFLLHFVKESKQDESGMPNNRFLAERTGGTYSTLKVQPAELEDSGVYFCASSQLDSTYNEQFFGPGTRLTVL.

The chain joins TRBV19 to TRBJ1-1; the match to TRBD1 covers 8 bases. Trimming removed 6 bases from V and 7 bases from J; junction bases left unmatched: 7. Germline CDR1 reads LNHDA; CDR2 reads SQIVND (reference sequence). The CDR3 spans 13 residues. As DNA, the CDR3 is TGTGCCAGTAGGGGGGGACAGGTAGGTGAAGCTTTCTTT. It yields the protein CASRGGQVGEAFF. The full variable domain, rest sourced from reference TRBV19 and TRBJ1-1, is DGGITQSPKYLFRKEGQNVTLSCEQNLNHDAMYWYRQDPGQGLRLIYYSQIVNDFQKGDIAEGYSVSREKKESFPLTVTSAQKNPTAFYLCASRGGQVGEAFFGQGTRLTVV.

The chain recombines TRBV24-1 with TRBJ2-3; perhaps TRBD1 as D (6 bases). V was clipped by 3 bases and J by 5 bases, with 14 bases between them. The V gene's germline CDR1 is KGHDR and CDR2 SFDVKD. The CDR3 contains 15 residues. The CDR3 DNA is TGTGCCACCAGTGATGGCTGGGGGCCGGGAGATACGCAGTATTTT. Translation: CATSDGWGPGDTQYF.

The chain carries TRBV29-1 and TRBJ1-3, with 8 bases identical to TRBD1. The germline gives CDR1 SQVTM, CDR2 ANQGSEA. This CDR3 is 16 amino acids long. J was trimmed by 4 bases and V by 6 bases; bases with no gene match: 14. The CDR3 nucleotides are TGCAGCGTCGCCACCCTAGGACAGGGAGGAGGAAACACCATATATTTT. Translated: CSVATLGQGGGNTIYF. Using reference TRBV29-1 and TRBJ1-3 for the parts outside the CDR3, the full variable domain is SAVISQKPSRDICQRGTSLTIQCQVDSQVTMMFWYRQQPGQSLTLIATANQGSEATYESGFVIDKFPISRPNLTFSTLTVSNMSPEDSSIYLCSVATLGQGGGNTIYFGEGSWLTVV.

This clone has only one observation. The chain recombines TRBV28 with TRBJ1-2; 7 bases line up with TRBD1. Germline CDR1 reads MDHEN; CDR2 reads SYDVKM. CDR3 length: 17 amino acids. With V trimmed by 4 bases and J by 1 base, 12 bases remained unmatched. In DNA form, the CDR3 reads TGTGCCAGCAGTTCTTACCGGGACAGACTAAATAACTATGGCTACACCTTC. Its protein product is CASSSYRDRLNNYGYTF.

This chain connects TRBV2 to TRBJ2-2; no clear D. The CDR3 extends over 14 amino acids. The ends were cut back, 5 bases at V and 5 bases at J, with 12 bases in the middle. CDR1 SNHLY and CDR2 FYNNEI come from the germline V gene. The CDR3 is CASSLLDFTGELFF. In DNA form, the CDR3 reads TGTGCCAGCAGTTTACTCGACTTTACCGGGGAGCTGTTTTTT.

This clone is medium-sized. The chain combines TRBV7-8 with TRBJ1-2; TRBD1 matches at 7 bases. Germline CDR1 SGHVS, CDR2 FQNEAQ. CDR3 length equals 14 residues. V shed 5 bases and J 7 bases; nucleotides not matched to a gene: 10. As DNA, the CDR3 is TGTGCCAGCAGCACTCAGGGGGATTTCTCTGGCTACACCTTC. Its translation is CASSTQGDFSGYTF. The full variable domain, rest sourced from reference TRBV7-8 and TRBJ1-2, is GAGVSQSPRYKVAKRGQDVALRCDPISGHVSLFWYQQALGQGPEFLTYFQNEAQLDKSGLPSDRFFAERPEGSVSTLKIQRTQQEDSAVYLCASSTQGDFSGYTFGSGTRLTVV.

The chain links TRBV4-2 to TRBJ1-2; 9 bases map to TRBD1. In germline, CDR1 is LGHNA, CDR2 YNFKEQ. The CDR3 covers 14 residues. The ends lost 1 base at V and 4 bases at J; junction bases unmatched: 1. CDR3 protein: CASSQGTGVYGYTF. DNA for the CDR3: TGTGCCAGCAGCCAAGGGACAGGGGTCTATGGCTACACCTTC.

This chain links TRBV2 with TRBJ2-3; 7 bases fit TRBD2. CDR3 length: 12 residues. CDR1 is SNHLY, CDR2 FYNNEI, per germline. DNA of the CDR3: TGTGCTATGGGCGGGGGTACAGATACGCAGTATTTT. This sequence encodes CAMGGGTDTQYF. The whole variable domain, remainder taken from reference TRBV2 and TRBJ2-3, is EPEVTQTPSHQVTQMGQEVILRCVPISNHLYFYWYRQILGQKVEFLVSFYNNEISEKSEIFDDQFSVERPDGSNFTLKIRSTKLEDSAMYFCAMGGGTDTQYFGPGTRLTVL.

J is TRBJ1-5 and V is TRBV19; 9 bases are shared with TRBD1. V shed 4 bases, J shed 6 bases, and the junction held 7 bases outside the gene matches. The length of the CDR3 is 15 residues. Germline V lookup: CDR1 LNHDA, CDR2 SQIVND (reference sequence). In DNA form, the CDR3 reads TGTGCCAGTAGTAAGACAGGGGGAGACGGTCAGCCCCAGCATTTT. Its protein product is CASSKTGGDGQPQHF. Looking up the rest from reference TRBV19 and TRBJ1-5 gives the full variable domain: DGGITQSPKYLFRKEGQNVTLSCEQNLNHDAMYWYRQDPGQGLRLIYYSQIVNDFQKGDIAEGYSVSREKKESFPLTVTSAQKNPTAFYLCASSKTGGDGQPQHFGDGTRLSIL.

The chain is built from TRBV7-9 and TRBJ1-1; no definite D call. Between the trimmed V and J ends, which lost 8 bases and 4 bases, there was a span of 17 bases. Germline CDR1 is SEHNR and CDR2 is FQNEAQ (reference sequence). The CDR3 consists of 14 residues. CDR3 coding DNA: TGTGCCAGCGGCATATTGAGGGAAGTCACTGAAGCTTTCTTT. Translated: CASGILREVTEAFF.

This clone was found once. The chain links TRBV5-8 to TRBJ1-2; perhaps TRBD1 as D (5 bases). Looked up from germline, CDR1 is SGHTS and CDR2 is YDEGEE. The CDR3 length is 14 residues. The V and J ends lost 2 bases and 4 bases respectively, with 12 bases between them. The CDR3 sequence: CASSLRGLSYGYTF. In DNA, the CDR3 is TGTGCCAGCAGCTTAAGGGGTTTGTCCTATGGCTACACCTTC.

The CDR3 coding sequence is TGTGCCAGCAGGGAGACAGTGCACTATGGCTACACCTTC. It yields the protein CASRETVHYGYTF. The V and J genes are TRBV6-5 and TRBJ1-2; perhaps TRBD1 as D (5 bases). Germline CDR1 reads MNHEY; CDR2 reads SVGAGI. The CDR3 totals 13 residues. Trimming took 6 bases from V and 3 from J, leaving 11 bases between them.